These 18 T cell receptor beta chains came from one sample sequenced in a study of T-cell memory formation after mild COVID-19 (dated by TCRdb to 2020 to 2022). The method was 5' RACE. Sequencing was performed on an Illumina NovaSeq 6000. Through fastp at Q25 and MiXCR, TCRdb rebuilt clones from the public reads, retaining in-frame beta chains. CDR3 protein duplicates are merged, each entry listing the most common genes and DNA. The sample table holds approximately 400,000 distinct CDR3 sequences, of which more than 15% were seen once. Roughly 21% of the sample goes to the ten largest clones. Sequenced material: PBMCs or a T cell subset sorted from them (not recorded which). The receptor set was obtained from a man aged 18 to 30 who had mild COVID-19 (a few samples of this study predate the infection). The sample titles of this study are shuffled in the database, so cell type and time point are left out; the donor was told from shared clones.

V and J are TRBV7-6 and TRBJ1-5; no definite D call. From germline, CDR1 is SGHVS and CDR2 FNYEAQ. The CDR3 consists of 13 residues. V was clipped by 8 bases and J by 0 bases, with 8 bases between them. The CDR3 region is CASARYSNQPQHF. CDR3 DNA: TGTGCCAGCGCCCGGTATAGCAATCAGCCCCAGCATTTT.

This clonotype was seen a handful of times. The CDR3 region is CASSPSSSNYGYTF. The CDR3, as DNA: TGCGCCAGCAGCCCCTCGAGTTCTAACTATGGCTACACCTTC. J is TRBJ1-2 and V is TRBV5-1; no clear D gene. CDR1 SGHRS and CDR2 YFSETQ come from the germline V gene. The CDR3 extends over 14 amino acids. Trimming removed 4 bases at V and 0 bases at J, with 10 bases between.

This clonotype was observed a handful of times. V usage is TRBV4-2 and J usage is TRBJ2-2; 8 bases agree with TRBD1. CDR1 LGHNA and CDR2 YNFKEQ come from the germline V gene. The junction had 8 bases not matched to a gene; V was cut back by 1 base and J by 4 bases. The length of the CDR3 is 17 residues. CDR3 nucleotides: TGTGCCAGCAGCCAAGGTCCAGGGGGCGATATCACCGGGGAGCTGTTTTTT. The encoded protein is CASSQGPGGDITGELFF.

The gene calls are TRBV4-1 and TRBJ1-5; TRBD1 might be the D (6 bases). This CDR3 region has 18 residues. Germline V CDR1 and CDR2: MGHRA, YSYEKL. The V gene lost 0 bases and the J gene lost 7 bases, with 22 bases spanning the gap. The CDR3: CASSQDLILSGGEQPQHF. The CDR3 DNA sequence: TGCGCCAGCAGCCAAGATCTAATCCTTTCGGGGGGCGAGCAGCCCCAGCATTTT.

CDR3 in amino acids: CASSAPTGPGPDTQYF. The CDR3 DNA reads TGTGCCAGCAGCGCCCCTACGGGCCCGGGCCCAGATACGCAGTATTTT. The rearrangement links TRBV7-9 to TRBJ2-3; D call uncertain. CDR1 is SEHNR and CDR2 is FQNEAQ in the germline V gene (reference sequence). With 5 bases removed from V and 4 bases from J, the gap between germline ends came to 19 bases. The CDR3 contains 16 residues. The variable domain in full, with the rest retrieved from reference TRBV7-9 and TRBJ2-3, is DTGVSQNPRHKITKRGQNVTFRCDPISEHNRLYWYRQTLGQGPEFLTYFQNEAQLEKSRLLSDRFSAERPKGSFSTLEIQRTEQGDSAMYLCASSAPTGPGPDTQYFGPGTRLTVL.

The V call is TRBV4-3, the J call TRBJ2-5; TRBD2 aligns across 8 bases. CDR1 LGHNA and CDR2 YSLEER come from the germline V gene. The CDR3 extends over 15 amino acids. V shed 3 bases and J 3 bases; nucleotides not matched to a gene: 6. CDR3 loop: CASSHVRRGEETQYF. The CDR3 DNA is TGCGCCAGCAGCCACGTACGGCGGGGGGAAGAGACCCAGTACTTC.

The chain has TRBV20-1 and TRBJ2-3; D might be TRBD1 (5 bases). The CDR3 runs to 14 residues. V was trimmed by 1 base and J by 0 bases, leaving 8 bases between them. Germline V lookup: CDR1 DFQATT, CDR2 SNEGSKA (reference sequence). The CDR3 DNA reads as TGCAGTGCTAGAGTGCCAGGGAGCACAGATACGCAGTATTTT. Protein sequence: CSARVPGSTDTQYF.

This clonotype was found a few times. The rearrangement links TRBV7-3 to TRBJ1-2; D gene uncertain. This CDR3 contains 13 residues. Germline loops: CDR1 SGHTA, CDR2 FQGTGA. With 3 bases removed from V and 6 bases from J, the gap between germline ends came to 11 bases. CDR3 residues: CASSFPELNGYTF. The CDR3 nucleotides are TGTGCCAGCAGCTTCCCGGAACTCAATGGCTACACCTTC.

The CDR3 bases are TGTGCCAGCAGTGAATCATTACGGGGGGCAGCTAATGAAAAACTGTTTTTT. This codes for CASSESLRGAANEKLFF. The rearrangement uses TRBV25-1 and TRBJ1-4, with a possible D match to TRBD1 (6 bases). The V end was cut by 1 base, the J end by 3 bases, with 15 bases between. The CDR3 spans 17 residues. Germline V gene lookup returns CDR1 MGHDK and CDR2 SYGVNS.

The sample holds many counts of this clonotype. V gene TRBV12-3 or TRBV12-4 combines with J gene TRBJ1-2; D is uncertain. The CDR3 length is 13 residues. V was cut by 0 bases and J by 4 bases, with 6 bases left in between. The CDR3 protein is CASSLAQGYGYTF. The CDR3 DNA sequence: TGTGCCAGCAGTTTAGCGCAAGGCTATGGCTACACCTTC.

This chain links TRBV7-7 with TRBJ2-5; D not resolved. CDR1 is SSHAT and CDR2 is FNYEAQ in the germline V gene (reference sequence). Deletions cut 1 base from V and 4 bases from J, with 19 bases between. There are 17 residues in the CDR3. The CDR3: CASSLGMVVGVRETQYF. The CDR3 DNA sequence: TGTGCCAGCAGCTTAGGGATGGTTGTTGGGGTTCGAGAGACCCAGTACTTC.

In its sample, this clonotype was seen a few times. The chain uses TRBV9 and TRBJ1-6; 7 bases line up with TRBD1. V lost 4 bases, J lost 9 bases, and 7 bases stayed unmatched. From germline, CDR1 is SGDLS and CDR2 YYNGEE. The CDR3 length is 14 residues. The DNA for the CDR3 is TGTGCCAGCAGCCCCGGGACAGCTTTTTCACCCCTCCACTTT. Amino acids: CASSPGTAFSPLHF.

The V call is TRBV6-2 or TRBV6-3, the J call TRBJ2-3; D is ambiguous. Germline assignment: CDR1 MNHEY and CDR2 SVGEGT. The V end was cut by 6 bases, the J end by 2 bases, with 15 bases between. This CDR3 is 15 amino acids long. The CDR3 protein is CASSSMLTNTDTQYF. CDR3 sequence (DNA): TGTGCCAGCAGCTCCATGCTCACGAACACAGATACGCAGTATTTT.

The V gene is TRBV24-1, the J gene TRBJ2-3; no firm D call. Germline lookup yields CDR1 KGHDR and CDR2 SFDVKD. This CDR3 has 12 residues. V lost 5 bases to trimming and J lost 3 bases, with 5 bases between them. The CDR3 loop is CATSGQTDTQYF. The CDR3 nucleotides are TGTGCCACCAGTGGGCAGACAGATACGCAGTATTTT.

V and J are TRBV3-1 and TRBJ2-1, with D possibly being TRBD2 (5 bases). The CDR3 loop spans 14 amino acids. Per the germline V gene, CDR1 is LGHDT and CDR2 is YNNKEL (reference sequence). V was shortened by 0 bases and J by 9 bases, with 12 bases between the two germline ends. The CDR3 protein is CASSQERIGVEQFF. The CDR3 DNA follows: TGTGCCAGCAGCCAAGAAAGAATCGGGGTTGAGCAGTTCTTC.

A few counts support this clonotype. CDR3 loop: CASSAPSSGANVLTF. As DNA, the CDR3 is TGCGCCAGCAGCGCCCCAAGCTCTGGGGCCAACGTCCTGACTTTC. The chain uses TRBV5-1 and TRBJ2-6; D call uncertain. Germline V gives CDR1 SGHRS, CDR2 YFSETQ. This CDR3 region has 15 residues. Between the trimmed V and J ends, which lost 4 bases and 0 bases, there was a span of 8 bases.

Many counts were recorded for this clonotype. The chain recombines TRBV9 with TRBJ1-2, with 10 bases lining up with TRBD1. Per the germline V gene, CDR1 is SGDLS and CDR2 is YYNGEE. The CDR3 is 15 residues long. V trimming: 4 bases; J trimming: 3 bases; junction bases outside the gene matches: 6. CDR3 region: CASSLRTGGDYGYTF. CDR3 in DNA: TGTGCCAGCAGCCTCCGGACAGGGGGTGACTATGGCTACACCTTC.

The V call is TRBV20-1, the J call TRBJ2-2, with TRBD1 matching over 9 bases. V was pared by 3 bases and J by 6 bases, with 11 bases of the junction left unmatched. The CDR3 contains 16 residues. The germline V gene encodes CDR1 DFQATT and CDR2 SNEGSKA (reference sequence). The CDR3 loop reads CSARVLGQGRAGELFF. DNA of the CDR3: TGCAGTGCTAGGGTGCTGGGACAGGGAAGGGCCGGGGAGCTGTTTTTT.